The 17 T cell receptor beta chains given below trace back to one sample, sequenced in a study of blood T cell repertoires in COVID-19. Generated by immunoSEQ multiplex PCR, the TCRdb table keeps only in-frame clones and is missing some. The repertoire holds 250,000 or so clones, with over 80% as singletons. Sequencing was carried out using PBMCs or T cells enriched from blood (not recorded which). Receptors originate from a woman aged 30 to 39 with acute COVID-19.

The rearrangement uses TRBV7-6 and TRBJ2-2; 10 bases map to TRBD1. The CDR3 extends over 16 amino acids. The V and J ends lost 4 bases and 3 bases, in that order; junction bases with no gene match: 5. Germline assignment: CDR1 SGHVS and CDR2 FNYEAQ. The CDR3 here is CASSSWTGGDTGELFF. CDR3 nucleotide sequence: TGTGCCAGCAGCTCTTGGACAGGGGGTGACACCGGGGAGCTGTTTTTT.

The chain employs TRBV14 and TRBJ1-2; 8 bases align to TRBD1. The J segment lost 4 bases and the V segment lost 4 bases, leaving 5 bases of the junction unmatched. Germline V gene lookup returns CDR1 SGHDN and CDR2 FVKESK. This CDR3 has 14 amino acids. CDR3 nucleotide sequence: TGTGCCAGCAGCCCTCGGACAGGGCTCTATGGCTACACCTTC. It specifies CASSPRTGLYGYTF.

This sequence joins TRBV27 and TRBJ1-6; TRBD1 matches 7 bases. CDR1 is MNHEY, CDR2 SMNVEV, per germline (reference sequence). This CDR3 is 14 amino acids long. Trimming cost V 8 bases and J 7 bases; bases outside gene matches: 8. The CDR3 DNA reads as TGTGCCAGCCGCCTTGACAGGGAAAATTCACCCCTCCACTTT. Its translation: CASRLDRENSPLHF.

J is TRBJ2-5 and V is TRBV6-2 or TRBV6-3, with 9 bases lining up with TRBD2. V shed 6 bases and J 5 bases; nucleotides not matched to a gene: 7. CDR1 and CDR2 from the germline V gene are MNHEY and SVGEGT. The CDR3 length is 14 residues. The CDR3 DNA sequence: TGTGCCAGCAGCACCACTAGCGGGTGGGAGACCCAGTACTTC. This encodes CASSTTSGWETQYF.

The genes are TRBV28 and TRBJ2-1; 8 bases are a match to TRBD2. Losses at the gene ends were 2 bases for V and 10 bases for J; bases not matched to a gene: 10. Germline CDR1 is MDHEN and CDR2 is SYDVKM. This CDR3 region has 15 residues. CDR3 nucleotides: TGTGCCAGCAGTTTAACCAGCGGGGGCAGAGACGAGCAGTTCTTC. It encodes CASSLTSGGRDEQFF.

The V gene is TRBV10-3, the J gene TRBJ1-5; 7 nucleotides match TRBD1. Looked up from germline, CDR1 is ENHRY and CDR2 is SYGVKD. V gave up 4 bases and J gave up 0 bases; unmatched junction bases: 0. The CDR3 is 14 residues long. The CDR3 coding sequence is TGTGCCATCAGTGGGACAGGTAGCAATCAGCCCCAGCATTTT. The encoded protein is CAISGTGSNQPQHF.

The CDR3 DNA sequence: TGTGCCATCAGTGAGTTACTAAACACTGAAGCTTTCTTT. It encodes CAISELLNTEAFF. The chain combines TRBV10-3 with TRBJ1-1; D not resolved. V was trimmed by 1 base and J by 2 bases, leaving 5 bases between them. Germline values: CDR1 ENHRY, CDR2 SYGVKD. The CDR3 sequence is 13 residues long.

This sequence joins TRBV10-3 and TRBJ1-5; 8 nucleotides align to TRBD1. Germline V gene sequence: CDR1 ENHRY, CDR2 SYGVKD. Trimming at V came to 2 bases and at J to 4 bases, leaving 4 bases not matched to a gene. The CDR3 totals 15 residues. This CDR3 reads CAISEDRGGNQPQHF. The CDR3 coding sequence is TGTGCCATCAGTGAGGACAGGGGAGGGAATCAGCCCCAGCATTTT.

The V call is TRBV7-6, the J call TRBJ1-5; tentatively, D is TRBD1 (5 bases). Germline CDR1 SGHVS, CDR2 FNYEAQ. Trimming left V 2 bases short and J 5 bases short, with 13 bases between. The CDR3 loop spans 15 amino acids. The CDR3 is CASSLTTEGDQPQHF. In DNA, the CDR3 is TGTGCCAGCAGCTTAACGACCGAAGGGGATCAGCCCCAGCATTTT.

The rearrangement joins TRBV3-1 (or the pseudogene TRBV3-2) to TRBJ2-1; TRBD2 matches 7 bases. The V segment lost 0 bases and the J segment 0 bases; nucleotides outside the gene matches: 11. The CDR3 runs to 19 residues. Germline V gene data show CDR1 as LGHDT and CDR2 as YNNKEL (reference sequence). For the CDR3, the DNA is TGTGCCAGCAGCCAAGAATGGGGCGGGGGTGTGGTCTCCTACAATGAGCAGTTCTTC. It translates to CASSQEWGGGVVSYNEQFF.

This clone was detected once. CDR3 in DNA: TGTGCCAGCAGCTTGGGGGGCCCCGGGGAGCTGTTTTTT. Translating it yields CASSLGGPGELFF. This rearrangement joins TRBV5-6 to TRBJ2-2, with D perhaps matching TRBD1 (5 bases). The CDR3 is made up of 13 amino acids. Germline V gene data show CDR1 as SGHDT and CDR2 as YYEEEE. V lost 0 bases and J lost 6, with 6 bases in between.

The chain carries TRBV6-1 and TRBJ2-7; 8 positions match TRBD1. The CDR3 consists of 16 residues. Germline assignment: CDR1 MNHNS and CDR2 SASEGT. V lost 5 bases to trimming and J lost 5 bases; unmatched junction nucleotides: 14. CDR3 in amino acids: CASSKDPGGAFHEQYF. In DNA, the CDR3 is TGTGCCAGCAGTAAAGACCCAGGGGGCGCGTTCCACGAGCAGTACTTC.

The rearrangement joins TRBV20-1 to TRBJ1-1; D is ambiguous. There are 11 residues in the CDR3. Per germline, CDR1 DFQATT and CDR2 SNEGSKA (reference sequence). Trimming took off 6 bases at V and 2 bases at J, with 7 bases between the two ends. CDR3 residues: CSAHLNTEAFF. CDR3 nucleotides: TGCAGTGCCCACCTAAACACTGAAGCTTTCTTT.

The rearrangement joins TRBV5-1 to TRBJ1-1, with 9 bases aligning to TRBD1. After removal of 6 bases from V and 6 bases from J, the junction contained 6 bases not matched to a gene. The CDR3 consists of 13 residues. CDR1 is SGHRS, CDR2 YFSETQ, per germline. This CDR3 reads CASNKDRGAEAFF. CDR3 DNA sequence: TGCGCCAGCAACAAGGACAGGGGCGCTGAAGCTTTCTTT.

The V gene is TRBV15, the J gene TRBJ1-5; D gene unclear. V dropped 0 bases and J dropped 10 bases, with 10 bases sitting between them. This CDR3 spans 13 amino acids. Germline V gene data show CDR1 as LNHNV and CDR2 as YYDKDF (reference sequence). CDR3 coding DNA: TGTGCCACCAGCAGAGATCCGTACTCCCCCCAGCATTTT. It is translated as CATSRDPYSPQHF.

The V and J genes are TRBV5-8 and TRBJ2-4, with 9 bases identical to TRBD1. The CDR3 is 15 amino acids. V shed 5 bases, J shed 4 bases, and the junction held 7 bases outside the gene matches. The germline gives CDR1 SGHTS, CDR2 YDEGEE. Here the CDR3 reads CASSPDRGMKNIQYF. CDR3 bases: TGTGCCAGCAGTCCGGACAGGGGCATGAAAAACATTCAGTACTTC.

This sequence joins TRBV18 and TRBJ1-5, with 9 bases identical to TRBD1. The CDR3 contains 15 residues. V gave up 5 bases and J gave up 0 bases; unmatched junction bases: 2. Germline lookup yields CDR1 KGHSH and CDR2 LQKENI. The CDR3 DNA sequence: TGTGCCAGCTCAGGGGGACAGGGTAGCAATCAGCCCCAGCATTTT. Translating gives CASSGGQGSNQPQHF.